A selection of T cell receptor beta chains follows, all from one sample in a study of shared clonotypes between healthy human individuals. Sequencing was performed with immunoSEQ multiplex PCR; in TCRdb, only in-frame clones are kept and a portion is missing. The table records some 1,900,000 clones, about 95% of them present only once. The sample comprised naive CD8+ T cells sorted from blood. The receptors stem from a man aged 18 to 29 in good health. Each CDR3 is given with its conserved first and last residue. A D gene is named only where the DNA matches it firmly. Only part of the rows carry a size: once, few, many, or a class if the clone is expanded.

j_call v_call clone_size d_call cdr3_aa cdr3_nt
TRBJ2-7 TRBV4-3 - - CASSQEGLVTYEQYF TGCGCCAGCAGCCAAGAGGGCCTAGTGACCTACGAGCAGTACTTC
TRBJ2-5 TRBV9 - - CASSATNQETQYF TGTGCCAGCAGCGCGACCAACCAAGAGACCCAGTACTTC
TRBJ1-2 TRBV6-1 - - CASSPRADGYTF TGTGCCAGCAGTCCGAGGGCCGATGGCTACACCTTC
TRBJ2-1 TRBV9 - - CASSSSGIPGNEQFF TGTGCCAGCAGCAGCTCAGGCATCCCGGGCAATGAGCAGTTCTTC
TRBJ1-1 TRBV30 - - CAWSVGGTAFF TGTGCCTGGAGTGTAGGCGGGACAGCTTTCTTT
TRBJ1-1 TRBV29-1 - - CRASEGDYTEAFF TGCAGAGCCTCCGAGGGGGACTACACTGAAGCTTTCTTT
TRBJ2-1 TRBV27 - TRBD2 CASSPTSGNEQFF TGTGCCAGCAGTCCGACTAGCGGGAATGAGCAGTTCTTC
TRBJ2-7 TRBV27 - - CASSLWGDEQYF TGTGCCAGCAGCCTCTGGGGGGACGAGCAGTACTTC
TRBJ2-2 TRBV11-2 - TRBD2 CASHSGGWTGELFF TGTGCCAGCCATAGCGGGGGTTGGACCGGGGAGCTGTTTTTT
TRBJ2-7 TRBV28 - - CASGGGAYEQYF TGTGCCAGCGGAGGGGGGGCCTACGAGCAGTACTTC
TRBJ2-7 TRBV4-1 - TRBD2 CASSQDPSGGTYEQYF TGCGCCAGCAGCCAAGATCCTAGCGGCGGAACCTACGAGCAGTACTTC
TRBJ2-7 TRBV27 - - CASSLSTFGDYEQYF TGTGCCAGCAGTTTGTCCACCTTCGGGGACTACGAGCAGTACTTC
TRBJ2-7 TRBV5-4 - - CASSFGPLGTEQYF TGTGCCAGCAGCTTCGGGCCCCTGGGAACCGAGCAGTACTTC
TRBJ2-2 TRBV6-6 - - CASSYPAATGELFF TGTGCCAGCAGTTACCCGGCCGCCACCGGGGAGCTGTTTTTT
TRBJ2-1 TRBV30 - - CAWGQGGSSYNEQFF TGTGCCTGGGGTCAGGGGGGGAGCTCCTACAATGAGCAGTTCTTC
TRBJ1-2 TRBV30 - - CAWAPMSGNYGYTF TGTGCCTGGGCCCCGATGTCGGGTAACTATGGCTACACCTTC
TRBJ1-5 TRBV4-3 - - CASSQTAGDGQPQHF TGCGCCAGCAGCCAAACCGCAGGGGATGGACAGCCCCAGCATTTT
TRBJ2-7 TRBV5-6 - - CASSGRSYEQYF TGTGCCAGCAGCGGCCGAAGCTACGAGCAGTACTTC
TRBJ2-1 TRBV27 - TRBD2 CASSPGGVYNEQFF TGTGCCAGCAGCCCGGGAGGCGTCTACAATGAGCAGTTCTTC
TRBJ1-1 TRBV10-3 - - CASGTLETKTEAFF TGTGCCTCCGGGACCCTAGAAACGAAAACTGAAGCTTTCTTT
TRBJ2-1 TRBV15 once - CATSPRRGSANEQFF TGTGCCACCAGCCCTCGGCGCGGGTCCGCCAATGAGCAGTTCTTC
TRBJ2-7 TRBV6-5 - - CASSWGLPGTYEQYF TGTGCCAGCAGTTGGGGACTTCCAGGGACCTACGAGCAGTACTTC
TRBJ2-7 TRBV4-1 - - CASSQGAPGYEQYF TGCGCCAGCAGCCAGGGGGCCCCTGGATACGAGCAGTACTTC
TRBJ2-3 TRBV19 once - CASSIWGGSTDTQYF TGTGCCAGTAGTATTTGGGGCGGTAGCACAGATACGCAGTATTTT
TRBJ1-5 TRBV27 - - CASSYYGGAGQPQHF TGTGCCAGCAGTTATTACGGGGGCGCAGGGCAGCCCCAGCATTTT
TRBJ1-1 TRBV19 - - CATFTGNTEAFF TGTGCCACCTTCACAGGGAACACTGAAGCTTTCTTT
TRBJ2-1 TRBV5-1 - TRBD2 CASSLDGLAGEDNEQFF TGCGCCAGCAGCTTGGATGGACTAGCGGGGGAGGACAATGAGCAGTTCTTC
TRBJ2-1 TRBV7-9 - TRBD2 CASSTPSGGAKQFF TGTGCCAGCAGCACCCCTAGCGGGGGGGCTAAGCAGTTCTTC
TRBJ2-5 TRBV7-9 - - CASSHAGALYQETQYF TGTGCCAGCAGCCATGCGGGGGCCTTGTACCAAGAGACCCAGTACTTC
TRBJ2-3 TRBV5-8 - - CASSLRLLGPSTDTQYF TGTGCCAGCAGCTTGAGGTTATTGGGACCTAGCACAGATACGCAGTATTTT
TRBJ2-5 TRBV30 - TRBD1 CAWTPGQGQETQYF TGTGCCTGGACCCCCGGACAGGGCCAAGAGACCCAGTACTTC
TRBJ1-6 TRBV5-4 - - CASSLKVRWSPLHF TGTGCCAGCAGCTTGAAGGTAAGATGGTCACCCCTCCACTTT
TRBJ1-2 TRBV13 - - CASSFPTGDGYTF TGTGCCAGCAGCTTCCCTACTGGCGATGGCTACACCTTC
TRBJ2-7 TRBV29-1 - TRBD2 CSVEDSSGSYEQYF TGCAGCGTTGAAGATTCTAGCGGGTCCTACGAGCAGTACTTC
TRBJ2-2 TRBV7-2 once TRBD2 CASTRTSGRHTGELFF TGTGCCAGCACCCGGACTAGCGGGAGGCACACCGGGGAGCTGTTTTTT
TRBJ2-7 TRBV6-1 - - CASSEQGLSYEQYF TGTGCCAGCAGTGAACAGGGGCTCTCCTACGAGCAGTACTTC
TRBJ2-3 TRBV6-5 - TRBD2 CASSYSGGEGTDTQYF TGTGCCAGCAGTTACTCGGGGGGGGAAGGTACAGATACGCAGTATTTT
TRBJ1-3 TRBV9 - - CASEPGDSGNTIYF TGTGCCAGCGAGCCAGGGGACTCTGGAAACACCATATATTTT
TRBJ1-3 TRBV5-6 once - CASSVGPSSGNTIYF TGTGCCAGCAGCGTCGGACCGAGCTCTGGAAACACCATATATTTT
TRBJ1-1 TRBV5-5 - - CASSLVGRNTEAFF TGTGCCAGCAGCTTGGTCGGCAGGAACACTGAAGCTTTCTTT
TRBJ1-1 TRBV28 - - CASSIRQAFYTEAFF TGTGCCAGCAGTATCCGACAGGCTTTCTACACTGAAGCTTTCTTT
TRBJ1-2 TRBV13 once TRBD1 CASSPRQGAYGYTF TGTGCCAGCAGCCCCCGACAGGGGGCCTATGGCTACACCTTC
TRBJ2-1 TRBV7-9 - TRBD1 CASSPLGQEFNNEQFF TGTGCCAGCAGCCCCCTGGGACAGGAGTTTAACAATGAGCAGTTCTTC
TRBJ2-7 TRBV5-1 - - CASSPVPRGDYEQYF TGCGCCAGCAGCCCTGTACCTCGGGGAGACTACGAGCAGTACTTC
TRBJ2-6 TRBV11-2 - - CASSLELRSWSGANVLTF TGTGCCAGCAGCTTAGAATTGAGATCGTGGTCTGGGGCCAACGTCCTGACTTTC
TRBJ2-3 TRBV5-4 - - CASSLDDFVDTQYF TGTGCCAGCAGCTTGGACGACTTTGTTGATACGCAGTATTTT
TRBJ2-7 TRBV9 - - CASSVGEAVSYEQYF TGTGCCAGCAGCGTGGGGGAAGCTGTCTCCTACGAGCAGTACTTC
TRBJ1-3 TRBV27 few - CASSLIGPGNTIYF TGTGCCAGCAGTTTAATTGGCCCTGGAAACACCATATATTTT
TRBJ2-7 TRBV27 - TRBD1 CASSTSPGTGTYEQYF TGTGCCAGCAGCACCTCTCCCGGGACAGGGACCTACGAGCAGTACTTC
TRBJ2-5 TRBV30 - - CAWSPGQIPETQYF TGTGCCTGGAGTCCCGGACAGATACCAGAGACCCAGTACTTC
TRBJ2-7 TRBV6-1 - TRBD1 CASSEVWTGSSYEQYF TGTGCCAGCAGTGAAGTCTGGACAGGGAGCTCCTACGAGCAGTACTTC
TRBJ2-1 TRBV4-1 - - CASSQERVREYNEQFF TGCGCCAGCAGCCAAGAAAGAGTCAGGGAATACAATGAGCAGTTCTTC
TRBJ2-7 TRBV4-3 - - CASSQGGASGYYEQYF TGCGCCAGCAGCCAAGGGGGGGCTAGCGGATACTACGAGCAGTACTTC
TRBJ2-3 TRBV28 - - CASSLTGGRVTDTQYF TGTGCCAGCAGTTTGACGGGGGGCCGCGTCACAGATACGCAGTATTTT
TRBJ1-2 TRBV4-3 - - CASSQDWGLGYGYTF TGCGCCAGCAGCCAAGATTGGGGGCTCGGCTATGGCTACACCTTC